A single sample gave rise to the 9 T cell receptor beta chains below, sequenced in a study of blood T cell repertoires in COVID-19. Measured with immunoSEQ multiplex PCR; TCRdb has only the in-frame clones, and not every one. The data contain some 120,000 clones, over 85% of them seen just once; the ten biggest clones take up roughly 3.7%. The source material was peripheral blood. The receptors stem from a man in his fifties with active COVID-19.

The chain recombines TRBV6-5 with TRBJ2-3; D remains ambiguous. This CDR3 region has 15 residues. Trimming took 8 bases from V and 5 from J, leaving 20 bases between them. Germline-derived CDR1 and CDR2 are MNHEY and SVGAGI. CDR3 loop: CASRFQSAFEDTQYF. CDR3 nucleotide sequence: TGTGCCAGCCGCTTCCAGTCCGCTTTTGAAGATACGCAGTATTTT.

The CDR3 coding sequence is TGTGCCAGCAGCTTGGGTCTCGCAGATACGCAGTATTTT. This gives the protein CASSLGLADTQYF. The genes are TRBV5-4 and TRBJ2-3; no firm D call. The CDR3 extends over 13 amino acids. Trimming stripped 0 bases from V and 4 bases from J, with 6 bases between. CDR1 and CDR2 (germline): SGHNT, YYREEE (reference sequence).

The chain combines TRBV7-8 with TRBJ2-2, with 10 bases identical to TRBD2. The length of the CDR3 is 16 residues. The germline V gene encodes CDR1 SGHVS and CDR2 FQNEAQ. The ends lost 5 bases at V and 4 bases at J; junction bases unmatched: 7. This CDR3 reads CASSNLRLAGTGELFF. The CDR3 DNA follows: TGTGCCAGCAGCAATCTTCGACTAGCGGGCACCGGGGAGCTGTTTTTT.

In its sample, this clone was seen a few times. The V call is TRBV11-2, the J call TRBJ2-3, with TRBD2 matching 11 bases. This CDR3 contains 18 residues. V shed 2 bases, J shed 3 bases, and the junction held 10 bases outside the gene matches. Germline values: CDR1 SGHAT, CDR2 FQNNGV. The CDR3 bases are TGTGCCAGCAGCTTAAGACTAGCGGGGCGGCAGCGAACAGATACGCAGTATTTT. Residues: CASSLRLAGRQRTDTQYF.

The chain recombines TRBV7-9 with TRBJ2-5; 9 bases are shared with TRBD2. The ends lost 6 bases at V and 0 bases at J; junction bases unmatched: 8. The length of the CDR3 is 16 residues. Germline CDR1 is SEHNR and CDR2 is FQNEAQ (reference sequence). The CDR3 sequence: CASRRGLAGNQETQYF. The CDR3 DNA reads as TGTGCCAGCAGGAGAGGGCTAGCGGGAAACCAAGAGACCCAGTACTTC.

The J gene is TRBJ1-2, the V gene TRBV18; the D is unclear. V lost 2 bases, J lost 6 bases, and 7 bases lay in between. CDR1 KGHSH and CDR2 LQKENI come from the germline V gene. This CDR3 spans 12 amino acids. The CDR3 loop reads CASSPSRDGYTF. The DNA of the CDR3 is TGTGCCAGCTCACCAAGTCGGGATGGCTACACCTTC.

This clone is a singleton in its sample. The chain combines TRBV9 with TRBJ1-3, with TRBD1 identical over 8 bases. CDR3 size: 17 residues. Germline lookup yields CDR1 SGDLS and CDR2 YYNGEE. V lost 5 bases to trimming and J lost 3 bases; unmatched junction nucleotides: 13. CDR3 DNA sequence: TGTGCCAGCAGTACTGACGGGACAGGATTAGATGGAAACACCATATATTTT. Translated, it gives CASSTDGTGLDGNTIYF.

V usage is TRBV5-1 and J usage is TRBJ1-2; 7 nucleotides line up with TRBD1. V lost 4 bases to trimming and J lost 1 base; unmatched junction nucleotides: 4. Germline CDR1 is SGHRS and CDR2 is YFSETQ. This CDR3 region has 14 residues. CDR3 DNA sequence: TGCGCCAGCAGCCGACAGGGAAGTAACTATGGCTACACCTTC. This encodes CASSRQGSNYGYTF.

The V call is TRBV2, the J call TRBJ1-2, with D perhaps TRBD1 (5 bases). V was cut by 0 bases and J by 4 bases, with 12 bases left in between. The length of the CDR3 is 15 residues. Germline V gives CDR1 SNHLY, CDR2 FYNNEI. CDR3 region: CASSEAGGEIYGYTF. Written as DNA, the CDR3 is TGTGCCAGCAGTGAAGCCGGAGGGGAAATCTATGGCTACACCTTC.